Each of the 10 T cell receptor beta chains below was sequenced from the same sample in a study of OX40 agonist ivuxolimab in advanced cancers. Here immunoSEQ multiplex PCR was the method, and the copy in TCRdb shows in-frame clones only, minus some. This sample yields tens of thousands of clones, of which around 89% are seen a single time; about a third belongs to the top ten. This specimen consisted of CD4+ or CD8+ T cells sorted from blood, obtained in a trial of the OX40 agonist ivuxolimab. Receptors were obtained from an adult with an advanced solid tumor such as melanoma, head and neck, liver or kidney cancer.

The CDR3 DNA reads as TGTGCCAGCAGCGTGGGACTAGTAGGCTACAATGAGCAGTTCTTC. Translated: CASSVGLVGYNEQFF. This rearrangement joins TRBV9 to TRBJ2-1; 8 nucleotides match TRBD2. V shed 2 bases and J 3 bases; nucleotides not matched to a gene: 4. The CDR3 contains 15 residues. From germline, CDR1 is SGDLS and CDR2 YYNGEE.

The CDR3 here is CASSYAGTGNTIYF. Here the CDR3 DNA reads TGTGCCAGCAGTTACGCAGGGACTGGAAACACCATATATTTT. The chain recombines TRBV6-5 with TRBJ1-3; maybe TRBD1 (5 bases). Trimming took off 2 bases at V and 2 bases at J, with 7 bases between the two ends. There are 14 residues in the CDR3. Germline CDR1 MNHEY, CDR2 SVGAGI.

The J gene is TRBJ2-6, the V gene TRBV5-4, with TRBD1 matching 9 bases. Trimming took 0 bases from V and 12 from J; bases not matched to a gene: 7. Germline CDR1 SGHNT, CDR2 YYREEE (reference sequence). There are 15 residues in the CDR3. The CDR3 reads CASSLAGTGSLVLTF. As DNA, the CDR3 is TGTGCCAGCAGCTTGGCCGGGACAGGGTCTCTCGTCCTGACTTTC.

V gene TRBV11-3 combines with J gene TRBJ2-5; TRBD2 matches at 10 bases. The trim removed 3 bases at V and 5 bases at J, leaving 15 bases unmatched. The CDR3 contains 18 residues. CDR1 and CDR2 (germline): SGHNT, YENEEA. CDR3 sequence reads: CASSFLASGGLPRETQYF. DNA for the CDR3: TGTGCCAGCAGCTTTTTGGCTAGCGGGGGTCTCCCTCGGGAGACCCAGTACTTC.

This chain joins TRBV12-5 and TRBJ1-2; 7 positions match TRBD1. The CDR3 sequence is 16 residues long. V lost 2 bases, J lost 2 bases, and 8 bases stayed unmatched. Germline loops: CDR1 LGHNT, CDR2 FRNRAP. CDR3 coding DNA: TGTGCTAGTGGTTTGCCCCAGGGACAGATAAACTATGGCTACACCTTC. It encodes CASGLPQGQINYGYTF. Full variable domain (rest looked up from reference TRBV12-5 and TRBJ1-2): DARVTQTPRHKVTEMGQEVTMRCQPILGHNTVFWYRQTMMQGLELLAYFRNRAPLDDSGMPKDRFSAEMPDATLATLKIQPSEPRDSAVYFCASGLPQGQINYGYTFGSGTRLTVV.

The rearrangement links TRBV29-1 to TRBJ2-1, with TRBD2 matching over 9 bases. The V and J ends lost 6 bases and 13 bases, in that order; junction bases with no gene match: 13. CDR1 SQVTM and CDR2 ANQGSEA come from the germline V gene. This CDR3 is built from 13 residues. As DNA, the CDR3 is TGCAGCGTCTTGCGGGAGGGGCGGACGGAACAGTTCTTC. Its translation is CSVLREGRTEQFF.

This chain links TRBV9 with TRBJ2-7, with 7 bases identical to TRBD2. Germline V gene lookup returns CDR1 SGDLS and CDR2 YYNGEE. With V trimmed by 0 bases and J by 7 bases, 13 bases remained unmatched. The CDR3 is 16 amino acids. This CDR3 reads CASSVEITGGVWEQYF. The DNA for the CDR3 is TGTGCCAGCAGCGTAGAAATAACGGGAGGCGTCTGGGAGCAGTACTTC.

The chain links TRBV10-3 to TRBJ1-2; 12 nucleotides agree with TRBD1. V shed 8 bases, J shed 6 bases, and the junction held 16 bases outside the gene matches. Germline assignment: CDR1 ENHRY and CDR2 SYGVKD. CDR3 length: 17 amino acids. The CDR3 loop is CAIAPGTGGALFDGYTF. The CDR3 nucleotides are TGTGCCATCGCTCCTGGGACAGGGGGCGCCTTATTCGATGGCTACACCTTC.

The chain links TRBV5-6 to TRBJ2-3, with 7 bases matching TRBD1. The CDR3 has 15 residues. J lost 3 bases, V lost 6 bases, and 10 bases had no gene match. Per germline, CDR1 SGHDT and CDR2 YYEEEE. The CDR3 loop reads CASIARGRWTDTQYF. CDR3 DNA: TGTGCCAGCATCGCAAGGGGGCGGTGGACAGATACGCAGTATTTT. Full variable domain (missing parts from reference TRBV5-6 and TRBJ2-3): DAGVTQSPTHLIKTRGQQVTLRCSPKSGHDTVSWYQQALGQGPQFIFQYYEEEERQRGNFPDRFSGHQFPNYSSELNVNALLLGDSALYLCASIARGRWTDTQYFGPGTRLTVL.

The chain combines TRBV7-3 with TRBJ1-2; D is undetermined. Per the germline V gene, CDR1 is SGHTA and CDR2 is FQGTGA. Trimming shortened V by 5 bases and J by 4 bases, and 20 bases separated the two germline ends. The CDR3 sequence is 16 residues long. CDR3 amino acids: CASSQTSRTLGYGYTF. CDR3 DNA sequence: TGTGCCAGCAGCCAAACGAGCAGGACTCTGGGCTATGGCTACACCTTC.